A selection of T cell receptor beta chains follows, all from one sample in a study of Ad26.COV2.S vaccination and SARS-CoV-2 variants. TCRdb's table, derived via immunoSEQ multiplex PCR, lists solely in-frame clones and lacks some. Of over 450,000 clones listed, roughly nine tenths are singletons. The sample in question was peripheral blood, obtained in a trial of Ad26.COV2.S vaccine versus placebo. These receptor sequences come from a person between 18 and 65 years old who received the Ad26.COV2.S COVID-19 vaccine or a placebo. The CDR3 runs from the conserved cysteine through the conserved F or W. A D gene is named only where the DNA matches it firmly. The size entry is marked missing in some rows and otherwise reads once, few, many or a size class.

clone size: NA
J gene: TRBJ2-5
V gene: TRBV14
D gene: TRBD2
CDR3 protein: CASSQRTSGIVETQYF
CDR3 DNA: TGTGCCAGCAGCCAGAGGACTAGCGGCATCGTCGAGACCCAGTACTTC

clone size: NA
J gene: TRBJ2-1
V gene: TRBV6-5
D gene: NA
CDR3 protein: CASSLTRLGHEQFF
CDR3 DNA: TGTGCCAGCAGTCTCACTCGACTGGGCCATGAGCAGTTCTTC

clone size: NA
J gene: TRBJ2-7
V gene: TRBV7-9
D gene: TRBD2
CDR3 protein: CASSLGGLAGPRNEQYF
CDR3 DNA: TGTGCCAGCAGCTTAGGCGGACTAGCGGGACCAAGGAACGAGCAGTACTTC

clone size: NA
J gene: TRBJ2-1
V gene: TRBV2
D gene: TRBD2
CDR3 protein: CASHGTTGQFF
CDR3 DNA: TGTGCCAGCCACGGGACTACTGGGCAGTTCTTC

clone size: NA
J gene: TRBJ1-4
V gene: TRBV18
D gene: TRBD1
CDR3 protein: CASSPNRGGDEKLFF
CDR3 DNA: TGTGCCAGCTCACCAAACAGGGGAGGGGATGAAAAACTGTTTTTT

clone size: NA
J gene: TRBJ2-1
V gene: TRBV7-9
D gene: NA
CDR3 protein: CASSFNEQFF
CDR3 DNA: TGTGCCAGCAGCTTTAATGAGCAGTTCTTC

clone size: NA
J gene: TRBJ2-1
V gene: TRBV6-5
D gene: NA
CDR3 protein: CASSYSSGNNEQFF
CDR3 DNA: TGTGCCAGCAGTTACTCTAGCGGCAACAATGAGCAGTTCTTC

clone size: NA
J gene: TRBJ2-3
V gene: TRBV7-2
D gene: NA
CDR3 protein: CASSLQGGPTTQYF
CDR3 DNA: TGTGCCAGCAGCTTGCAGGGGGGACCCACTACGCAGTATTTT

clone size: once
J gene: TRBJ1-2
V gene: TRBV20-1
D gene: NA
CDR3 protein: CSASKGGTNYGYTF
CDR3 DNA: TGCAGTGCTAGTAAAGGGGGTACTAACTATGGCTACACCTTC

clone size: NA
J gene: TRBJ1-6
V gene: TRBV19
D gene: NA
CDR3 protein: CASSSGPLNSPLHF
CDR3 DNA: TGTGCCAGTAGTAGCGGTCCTTTGAATTCACCCCTCCACTTT

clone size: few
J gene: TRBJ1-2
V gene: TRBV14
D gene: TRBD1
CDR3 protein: CASSQDLQGVGGYTF
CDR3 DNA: TGTGCCAGCAGCCAAGATCTACAGGGGGTTGGCGGCTACACCTTC

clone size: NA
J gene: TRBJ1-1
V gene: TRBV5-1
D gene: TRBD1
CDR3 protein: CASSSTGQAYMNTEAFF
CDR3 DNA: TGCGCCAGCAGCTCCACGGGACAGGCTTACATGAACACTGAAGCTTTCTTT

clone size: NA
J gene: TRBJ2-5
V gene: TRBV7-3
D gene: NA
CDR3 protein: CASSPGVQETQYF
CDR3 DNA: TGTGCCAGCAGCCCAGGGGTACAAGAGACCCAGTACTTC

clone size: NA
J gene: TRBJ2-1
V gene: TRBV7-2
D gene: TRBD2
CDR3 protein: CASSAERGAYNEQFF
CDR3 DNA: TGTGCCAGCAGCGCAGAGCGGGGGGCCTACAATGAGCAGTTCTTC

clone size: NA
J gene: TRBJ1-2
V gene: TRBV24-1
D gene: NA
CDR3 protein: CATSDSKRAPNYGYTF
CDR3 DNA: TGTGCCACCAGTGATTCTAAACGGGCGCCTAACTATGGCTACACCTTC

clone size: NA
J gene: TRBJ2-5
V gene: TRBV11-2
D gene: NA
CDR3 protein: CASSLGDGETQYF
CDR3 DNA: TGTGCCAGCAGCTTAGGGGATGGAGAGACCCAGTACTTC

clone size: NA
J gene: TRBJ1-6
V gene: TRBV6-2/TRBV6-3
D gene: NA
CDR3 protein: CASSYHDGASGSPLHF
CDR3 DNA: TGTGCCAGCAGTTATCATGACGGTGCCTCCGGGTCACCCCTCCACTTT

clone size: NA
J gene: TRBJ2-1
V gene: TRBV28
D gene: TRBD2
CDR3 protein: CASSSDLTSGFFNEQFF
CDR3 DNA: TGTGCCAGCAGTTCCGACCTGACTAGCGGGTTCTTCAATGAGCAGTTCTTC

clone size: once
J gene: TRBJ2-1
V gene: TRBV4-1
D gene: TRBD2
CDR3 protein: CASRPALADPYNEQFF
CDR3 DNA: TGCGCCAGCAGGCCGGCACTAGCGGACCCCTACAATGAGCAGTTCTTC

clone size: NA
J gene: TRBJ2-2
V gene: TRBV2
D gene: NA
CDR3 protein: CASSESNTGELFF
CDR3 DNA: TGTGCCAGCAGTGAGTCGAACACCGGGGAGCTGTTTTTT

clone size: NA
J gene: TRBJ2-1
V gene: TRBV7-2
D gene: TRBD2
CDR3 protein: CASSLGVAGGPYNEQFF
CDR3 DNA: TGTGCCAGCAGCTTAGGTGTAGCGGGGGGTCCCTACAATGAGCAGTTCTTC

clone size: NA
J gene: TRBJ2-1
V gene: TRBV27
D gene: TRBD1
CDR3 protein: CASSLSQGSRSYNEQFF
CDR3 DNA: TGTGCCAGCAGTTTATCACAGGGGAGTAGGTCCTACAATGAGCAGTTCTTC

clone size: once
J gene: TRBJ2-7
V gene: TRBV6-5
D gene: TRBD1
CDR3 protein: CASSYSGTGFYEQYF
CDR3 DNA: TGTGCCAGCAGTTACTCAGGGACAGGGTTTTACGAGCAGTACTTC

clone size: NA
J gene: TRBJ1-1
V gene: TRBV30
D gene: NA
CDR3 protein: CAWSFAPTLNTEAFF
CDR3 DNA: TGTGCCTGGAGTTTCGCGCCGACATTGAACACTGAAGCTTTCTTT

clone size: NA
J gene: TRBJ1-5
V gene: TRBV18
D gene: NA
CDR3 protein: CASSPGSFNQPQHF
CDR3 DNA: TGTGCCAGCTCACCAGGGTCTTTCAATCAGCCCCAGCATTTT

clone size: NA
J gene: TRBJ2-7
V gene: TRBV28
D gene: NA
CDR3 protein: CASSLLAYEQYF
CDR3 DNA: TGTGCCAGCAGTTTATTAGCCTACGAGCAGTACTTC

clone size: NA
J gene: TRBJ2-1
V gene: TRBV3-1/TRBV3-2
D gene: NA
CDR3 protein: CASSQSERAYYNEQFF
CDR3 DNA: TGTGCCAGCAGCCAGTCGGAGCGGGCATACTACAATGAGCAGTTCTTC

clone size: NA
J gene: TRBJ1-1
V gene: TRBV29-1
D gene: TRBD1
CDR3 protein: CSGGQGARTEAFF
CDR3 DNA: TGCAGCGGTGGACAGGGGGCGCGCACTGAAGCTTTCTTT

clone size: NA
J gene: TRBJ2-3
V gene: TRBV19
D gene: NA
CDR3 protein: CATTTQATDTQYF
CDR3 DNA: TGTGCCACTACCACACAAGCGACAGATACGCAGTATTTT

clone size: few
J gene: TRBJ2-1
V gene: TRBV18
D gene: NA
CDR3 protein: CASSPPESPYNEQFF
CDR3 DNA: TGTGCCAGCTCACCACCCGAGTCCCCTTACAATGAGCAGTTCTTC

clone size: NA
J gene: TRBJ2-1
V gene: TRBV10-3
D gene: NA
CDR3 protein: CAIMGSGRRNEQFF
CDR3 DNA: TGTGCCATCATGGGGTCAGGTCGCCGAAATGAGCAGTTCTTC

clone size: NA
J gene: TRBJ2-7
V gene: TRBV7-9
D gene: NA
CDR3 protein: CASSSPLDPLGIYEQYF
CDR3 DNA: TGTGCCAGCAGCTCCCCCCTCGACCCACTGGGAATCTACGAGCAGTACTTC

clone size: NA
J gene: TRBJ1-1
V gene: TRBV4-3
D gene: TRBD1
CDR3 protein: CASSPLQGVNTEAFF
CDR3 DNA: TGCGCCAGCAGCCCATTACAGGGGGTGAACACTGAAGCTTTCTTT

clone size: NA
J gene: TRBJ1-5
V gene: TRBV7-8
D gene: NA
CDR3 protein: CASSSRPVGLGQPQHF
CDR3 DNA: TGTGCCAGCAGCTCCCGTCCGGTGGGCCTCGGGCAGCCCCAGCATTTT

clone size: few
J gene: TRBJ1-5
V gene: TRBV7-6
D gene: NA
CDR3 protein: CASSPSGNQPQHF
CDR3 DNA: TGTGCCAGCAGTCCCTCAGGGAATCAGCCCCAGCATTTT

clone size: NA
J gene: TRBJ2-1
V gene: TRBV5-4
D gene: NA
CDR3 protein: CASSLVGYRVIEQFF
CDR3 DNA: TGTGCCAGCAGCTTGGTCGGATACAGGGTTATTGAGCAGTTCTTC

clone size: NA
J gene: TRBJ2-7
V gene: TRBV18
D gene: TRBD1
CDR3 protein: CASSPKRQGREQYF
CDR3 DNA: TGTGCCAGCTCACCTAAAAGACAGGGGAGGGAGCAGTACTTC

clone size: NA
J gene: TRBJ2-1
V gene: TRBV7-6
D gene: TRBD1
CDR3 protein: CASSFDRVEQFF
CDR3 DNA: TGTGCCAGCAGCTTCGACAGGGTCGAGCAGTTCTTC

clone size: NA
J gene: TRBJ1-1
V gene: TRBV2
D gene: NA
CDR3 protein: CASWLVRGAGNTEAFF
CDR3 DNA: TGTGCCAGCTGGCTGGTCCGGGGGGCTGGGAACACTGAAGCTTTCTTT

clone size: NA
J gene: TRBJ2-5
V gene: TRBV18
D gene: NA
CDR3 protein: CASSRRAPGTTQETQYF
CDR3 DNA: TGTGCCAGCTCGCGCCGGGCCCCCGGGACAACCCAAGAGACCCAGTACTTC

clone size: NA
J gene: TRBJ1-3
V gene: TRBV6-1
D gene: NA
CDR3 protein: CASSEIRGSGNTIYF
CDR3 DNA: TGTGCCAGCAGTGAAATAAGGGGCTCTGGAAACACCATATATTTT

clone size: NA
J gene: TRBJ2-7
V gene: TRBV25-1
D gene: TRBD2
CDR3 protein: CASSVAGDSYEQYF
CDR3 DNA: TGTGCCAGCAGTGTAGCGGGGGACTCCTACGAGCAGTACTTC

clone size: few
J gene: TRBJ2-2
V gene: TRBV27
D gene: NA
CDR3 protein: CASSPIRGRGYDGELFF
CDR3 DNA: TGTGCCAGCAGCCCGATCCGGGGGCGGGGTTACGACGGGGAGCTGTTTTTT

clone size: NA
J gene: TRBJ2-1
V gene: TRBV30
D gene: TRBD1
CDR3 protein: CAWSVRQGILDEQFF
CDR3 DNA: TGTGCCTGGAGTGTACGACAGGGGATACTGGATGAGCAGTTCTTC

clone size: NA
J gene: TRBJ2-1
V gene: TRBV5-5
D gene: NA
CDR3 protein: CASSLTTEQFF
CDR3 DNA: TGTGCCAGCAGCCTTACTACTGAGCAGTTCTTC

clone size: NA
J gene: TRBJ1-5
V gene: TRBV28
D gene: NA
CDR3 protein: CASSLAKSKGSQPQHF
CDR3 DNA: TGTGCCAGCAGTTTAGCCAAGTCCAAGGGGTCTCAGCCCCAGCATTTT

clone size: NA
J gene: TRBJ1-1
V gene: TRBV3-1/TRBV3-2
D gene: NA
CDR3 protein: CASSQDLYSMNTEAFF
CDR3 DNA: TGTGCCAGCAGCCAAGATCTTTATAGTATGAACACTGAAGCTTTCTTT

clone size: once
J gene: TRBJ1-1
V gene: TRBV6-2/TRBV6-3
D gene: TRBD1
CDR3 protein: CASSYSRTGGTEAFF
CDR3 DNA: TGTGCCAGCAGTTACTCGAGGACAGGAGGAACTGAAGCTTTCTTT

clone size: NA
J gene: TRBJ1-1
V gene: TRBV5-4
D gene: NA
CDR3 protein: CASSLEEGTEAFF
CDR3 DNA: TGTGCCAGCAGCTTGGAGGAGGGCACTGAAGCTTTCTTT

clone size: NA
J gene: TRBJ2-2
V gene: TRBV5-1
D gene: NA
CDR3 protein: CASSYNTGELFF
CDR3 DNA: TGCGCCAGCAGCTACAACACCGGGGAGCTGTTTTTT

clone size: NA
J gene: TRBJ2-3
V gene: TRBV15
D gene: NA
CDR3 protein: CATSRDGGPLTDTQYF
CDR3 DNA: TGTGCCACCAGCAGAGATGGAGGACCCCTCACAGATACGCAGTATTTT

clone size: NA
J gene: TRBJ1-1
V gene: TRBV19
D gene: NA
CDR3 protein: CASSIGQKNTEAFF
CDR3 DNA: TGTGCCAGTAGTATCGGACAGAAGAACACTGAAGCTTTCTTT

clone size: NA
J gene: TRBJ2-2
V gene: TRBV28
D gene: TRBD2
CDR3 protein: CASSSSGGTGELFF
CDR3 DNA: TGTGCCAGCAGTTCTAGCGGGGGCACCGGGGAGCTGTTTTTT

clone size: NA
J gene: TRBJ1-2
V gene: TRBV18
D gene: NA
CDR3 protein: CASSEATSLGGYTF
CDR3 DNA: TGTGCCAGCTCAGAGGCCACCTCTTTGGGGGGCTACACCTTC

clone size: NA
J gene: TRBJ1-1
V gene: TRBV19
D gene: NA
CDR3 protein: CASRPTRRGNTEAFF
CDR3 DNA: TGTGCCAGTAGACCGACCCGCAGAGGGAACACTGAAGCTTTCTTT